Below are 3 T cell receptor beta chains sequenced from a single sample in a study of T cell clonality in common variable immunodeficiency. Method: immunoSEQ multiplex PCR; TCRdb's copy keeps in-frame clones and lacks some. This repertoire lists fewer than 70,000 clones without singletons; approximately 1.6% sits in the top ten. Sequenced material: peripheral blood mononuclear cells. The origin of the receptors is a person aged 18 to 70 in good health.

The table lists this clone with many counts. With the read ending 3 residues before the CDR3 end, the germline J gene is used to fill in that end. Other DNA sequences in this specimen translate into the identical CDR3. The chain uses TRBV5-1 and TRBJ2-1, with TRBD2 matching over 14 bases. CDR1 SGHRS and CDR2 YFSETQ come from the germline V gene. The CDR3 length is 16 residues. J was trimmed by 4 bases and V by 4 bases; bases with no gene match: 4. CDR3 region: CASSPGLAGGYNEQFF. Incomplete CDR3 DNA: TGCGCCAGCAGCCCTGGACTAGCGGGAGGTTACAATGAG.

Many counts were recorded for this clone. The sequenced fragment ends 3 residues before the CDR3 boundary, so the rest is inferred from the germline J gene. The V gene is TRBV20-1, the J gene TRBJ2-1; D is undetermined. Per the germline V gene, CDR1 is DFQATT and CDR2 is SNEGSKA (reference sequence). The V and J ends lost 3 bases and 4 bases respectively, with 16 bases between them. This CDR3 is 15 amino acids long. The CDR3 DNA, read in part, is TGCAGTGCTAGGCCCCAAGCCCCCACGTACAATGAG. Translated: CSARPQAPTYNE. The complete CDR3 protein is CSARPQAPTYNEQFF.

This clone was seen repeatedly, ten times or more. The read gets to within 3 residues of the CDR3 end, and the germline J gene fills in the rest. V is TRBV29-1 and J is TRBJ2-3, with TRBD2 identical over 14 bases. This CDR3 spans 18 amino acids. Germline V gene data show CDR1 as SQVTM and CDR2 as ANQGSEA. The J segment lost 6 bases and the V segment lost 4 bases, leaving 15 bases of the junction unmatched. CDR3 residues: CSVVLGAGLAGVFDTQYF. CDR3 DNA (partial): TGCAGCGTTGTTTTGGGCGCGGGACTAGCGGGAGTATTCGATACG.